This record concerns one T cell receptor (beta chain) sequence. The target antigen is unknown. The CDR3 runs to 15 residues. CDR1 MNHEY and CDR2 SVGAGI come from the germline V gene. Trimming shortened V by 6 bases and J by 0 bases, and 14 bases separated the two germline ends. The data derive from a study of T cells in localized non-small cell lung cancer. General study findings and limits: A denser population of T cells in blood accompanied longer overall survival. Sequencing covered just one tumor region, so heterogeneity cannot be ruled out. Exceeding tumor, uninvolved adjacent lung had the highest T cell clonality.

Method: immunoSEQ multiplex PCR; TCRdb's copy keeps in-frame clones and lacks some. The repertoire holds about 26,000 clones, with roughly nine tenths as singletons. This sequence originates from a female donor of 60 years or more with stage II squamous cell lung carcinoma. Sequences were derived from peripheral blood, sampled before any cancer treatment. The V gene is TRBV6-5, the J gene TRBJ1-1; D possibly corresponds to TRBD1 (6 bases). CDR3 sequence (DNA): TGTGCCAGCAGCTCACCGGGGGCTATGAACACTGAAGCTTTCTTT. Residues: CASSSPGAMNTEAFF.